A single T cell receptor (beta chain) is shown here with its context. Its cognate antigen is unknown. One junction end disagrees with the germline gene, perhaps due to a read error. Axillary draining lymph nodes of breast cancer patients supplied the node samples. This CDR3 comprises 20 residues. CDR1 is SGHVS and CDR2 is FQNEAQ in the germline V gene. The record originates from a study of breast tumors, draining lymph nodes, adjacent tissues. General observations from the study: Data fit most tumor T cells coming from lymph node, expanding in tumor. Tumor T cell lymph node origin was a supported hypothesis, not proven. Compared with lymph nodes, tumors were less diverse; compared with nontumor tissue, more.

TCRdb passed the multiplex PCR reads through MiXCR, listing each CDR3 protein once. This sample has around 130,000 distinct CDR3 sequences, with 21% found just once. The rearrangement uses TRBV7-8 and TRBJ2-1, with D unclear. The clonotype originates from a female donor with breast cancer. Some clones in this sample may be carry-over from other donors' samples. Sequenced input: axillary lymph node tissue. This CDR3 is CASSLGPRFRRPSSYNERFF. The CDR3 bases are TGTGCCAGCAGCTTAGGACCGCGCTTCCGACGACCAAGCTCCTACAATGAGCGGTTCTTC.